This TCR beta chain originates from a study of human T cells and chemical hapten exposure. Time point noted: patch test 3, about 24 weeks after DPC sensitization. As for treatment: therapeutic diphenylcyclopropenone sensitization with weekly scalp DPC. TCRdb re-called the RACE reads with MiXCR, one entry per CDR3 protein. The sample has some 170,000 distinct CDR3 sequences, about 27% seen once. The CDR3 loop spans 13 amino acids. The germline V gene encodes CDR1 MNHEY and CDR2 SVGAGI. V was cut by 6 bases and J by 0 bases, with 6 bases left in between. This clonotype was counted ten times or more. Source: whole blood, taken in connection with sensitization to the hapten diphenylcyclopropenone (DPC). The V and J genes are TRBV6-5 and TRBJ1-5; D is unresolved. The clonotype comes from a woman between 18 and 29 years old with alopecia areata. Some clones in this sample may be carry-over from other donors' samples. The CDR3 spells CASSKYSNQPQHF. CDR3 sequence (DNA): TGTGCCAGCAGCAAGTATAGCAATCAGCCCCAGCATTTT.